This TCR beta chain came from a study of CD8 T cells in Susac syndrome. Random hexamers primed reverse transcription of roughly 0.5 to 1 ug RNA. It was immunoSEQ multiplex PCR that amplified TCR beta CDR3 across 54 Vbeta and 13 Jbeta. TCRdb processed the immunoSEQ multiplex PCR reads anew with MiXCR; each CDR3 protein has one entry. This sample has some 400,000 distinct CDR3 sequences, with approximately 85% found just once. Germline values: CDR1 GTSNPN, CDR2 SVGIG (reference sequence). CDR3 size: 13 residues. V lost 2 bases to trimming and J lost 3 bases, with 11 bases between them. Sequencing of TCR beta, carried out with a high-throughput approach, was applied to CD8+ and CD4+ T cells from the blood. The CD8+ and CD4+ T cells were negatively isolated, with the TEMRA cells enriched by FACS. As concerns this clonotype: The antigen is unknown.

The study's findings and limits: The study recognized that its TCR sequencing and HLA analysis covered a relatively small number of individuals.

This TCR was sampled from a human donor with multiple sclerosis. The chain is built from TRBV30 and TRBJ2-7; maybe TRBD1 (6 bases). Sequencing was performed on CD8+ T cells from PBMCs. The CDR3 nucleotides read TGTGCCTGGAGTCAGGGGTCATACTACGAGCAGTACTTC. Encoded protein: CAWSQGSYYEQYF.